The 32 T cell receptor beta chains below were found in one sample sequenced in a study of cytomegalovirus exposure and HLA in healthy donors. Produced via immunoSEQ multiplex PCR; TCRdb's table is partial and in-frame only. The table includes roughly 64,000 clones, over 85% detected once. Sequencing was done on a sample of PBMCs. Every receptor here comes from a woman aged 18-29 years in good health and CMV-seropositive.

V usage is TRBV7-8 and J usage is TRBJ2-1; 7 bases align to TRBD2. The germline V gene has CDR1 SGHVS and CDR2 FQNEAQ. After removal of 4 bases from V and 3 bases from J, the junction contained 3 bases not matched to a gene. This CDR3 contains 14 residues. The CDR3 spells CASSYSGNYNEQFF. The CDR3, as DNA: TGTGCCAGCAGCTACAGCGGGAACTACAATGAGCAGTTCTTC.

V usage is TRBV5-4 and J usage is TRBJ2-7; D perhaps matches TRBD2 (5 bases). The V gene's germline CDR1 is SGHNT and CDR2 YYREEE (reference sequence). V dropped 2 bases and J dropped 6 bases, with 21 bases sitting between them. This CDR3 is 16 amino acids long. DNA of the CDR3: TGTGCCAGCAGCTTCGGAATAAATACGAGGGTTGGCGAGCAGTACTTC. Translating it yields CASSFGINTRVGEQYF.

Only one count was recorded for this clone. The chain combines TRBV15 with TRBJ1-6, with D possibly matching TRBD1 (5 bases). The V gene lost 2 bases and the J gene lost 7 bases, with 15 bases spanning the gap. The CDR3 loop spans 16 amino acids. Germline lookup yields CDR1 LNHNV and CDR2 YYDKDF (reference sequence). The CDR3 DNA reads as TGTGCCACCAGCAGAACCGACAGCCTGTTGAATTCACCCCTCCACTTT. It codes for CATSRTDSLLNSPLHF. Filled out from reference TRBV15 and TRBJ1-6, the complete variable domain reads DAMVIQNPRYQVTQFGKPVTLSCSQTLNHNVMYWYQQKSSQAPKLLFHYYDKDFNNEADTPDNFQSRRPNTSFCFLDIRSPGLGDTAMYLCATSRTDSLLNSPLHFGNGTRLTVT.

This clone appeared once. The chain uses TRBV29-1 and TRBJ2-1, with 14 bases lining up with TRBD2. This CDR3 spans 13 amino acids. Germline CDR1 and CDR2: SQVTM and ANQGSEA. The J segment lost 6 bases and the V segment lost 6 bases, leaving 1 base of the junction unmatched. Here the CDR3 reads CSVGLAGANEQFF. In nucleotides, the CDR3 is TGCAGCGTGGGACTAGCGGGAGCCAATGAGCAGTTCTTC.

CDR3 residues: CASSLSGSGLTTHEQYF. CDR3 bases: TGCGCCAGCAGCTTGAGCGGGTCAGGCCTTACTACCCACGAGCAGTACTTC. The V call is TRBV5-1, the J call TRBJ2-7; perhaps TRBD2 as D (6 bases). Trimming cost V 1 base and J 5 bases, with 22 bases left between them. This CDR3 is 17 amino acids long. CDR1 is SGHRS, CDR2 YFSETQ, per germline. Filled out from reference TRBV5-1 and TRBJ2-7, the complete variable domain reads KAGVTQTPRYLIKTRGQQVTLSCSPISGHRSVSWYQQTPGQGLQFLFEYFSETQRNKGNFPGRFSGRQFSNSRSEMNVSTLELGDSALYLCASSLSGSGLTTHEQYFGPGTRLTVT.

The chain combines TRBV2 with TRBJ2-5; 12 bases are shared with TRBD2. Germline CDR1 and CDR2: SNHLY and FYNNEI. The CDR3 contains 15 residues. J gave up 3 bases and V 10 bases, and 9 bases lay outside the gene matches. CDR3 bases: TGTGCCACAGCTAGCGGGGGGGCCGAGGAAGAGACCCAGTACTTC. Its translation: CATASGGAEEETQYF.

The chain links TRBV11-2 to TRBJ1-4, with 12 nucleotides matching TRBD1. With 5 bases clipped from V and 4 bases from J, the junction kept 11 bases outside the gene matches. The CDR3 spans 18 residues. Germline loops: CDR1 SGHAT, CDR2 FQNNGV. DNA for the CDR3: TGTGCCAGCAGCGCGCCCCCGGGACAGGGGGCGTATAATGAAAAACTGTTTTTT. Translated: CASSAPPGQGAYNEKLFF.

The CDR3 DNA is TGTGCCAGCAGTCCCTCCTTCGGTCGGGAGTCCCCCTACGAGCAGTACTTC. This sequence encodes CASSPSFGRESPYEQYF. The J gene is TRBJ2-7, the V gene TRBV28; D may be TRBD2 (6 bases). Per germline, CDR1 MDHEN and CDR2 SYDVKM. CDR3 size: 17 residues. With 5 bases removed from V and 2 bases from J, the gap between germline ends came to 22 bases.

The CDR3 loop is CASSLGTDPYIPYGYTF. DNA of the CDR3: TGTGCCAGCAGCTTAGGAACAGACCCATATATTCCCTATGGCTACACCTTC. The genes are TRBV5-6 and TRBJ1-2; D gene unclear. Germline loops: CDR1 SGHDT, CDR2 YYEEEE. The CDR3 is made up of 17 amino acids. Trimming stripped 2 bases from V and 4 bases from J, with 21 bases between.

V usage is TRBV28 and J usage is TRBJ2-1, with 7 bases identical to TRBD2. The CDR3 has 13 residues. The trim removed 6 bases at V and 3 bases at J, leaving 2 bases unmatched. Germline CDR1 is MDHEN and CDR2 is SYDVKM. The CDR3 DNA sequence: TGTGCCAGCAGATCGGGAGGCTACAATGAGCAGTTCTTC. Translated, it gives CASRSGGYNEQFF.

The V and J genes are TRBV10-3 and TRBJ2-5, with TRBD2 identical over 10 bases. The CDR3 covers 15 residues. The J segment lost 5 bases and the V segment lost 8 bases, leaving 11 bases of the junction unmatched. In germline, CDR1 is ENHRY, CDR2 SYGVKD. Here the CDR3 reads CAISGSGGLGETQYF. For the CDR3, the DNA is TGTGCCATCTCCGGTAGCGGGGGGTTAGGTGAGACCCAGTACTTC.

The gene calls are TRBV18 and TRBJ2-7; 10 bases match TRBD2. J was trimmed by 4 bases and V by 4 bases; bases with no gene match: 10. The CDR3 covers 16 residues. Germline lookup yields CDR1 KGHSH and CDR2 LQKENI. The CDR3 loop reads CASSRTGASGSYEQYF. DNA for the CDR3: TGTGCCAGCTCACGCACCGGGGCTAGCGGGAGTTACGAGCAGTACTTC.

In its sample, this clone was seen a few times. This rearrangement joins TRBV5-4 to TRBJ2-3; 9 nucleotides agree with TRBD2. The CDR3 spans 16 residues. The ends lost 4 bases at V and 0 bases at J; junction bases unmatched: 6. In germline, CDR1 is SGHNT, CDR2 YYREEE (reference sequence). This CDR3 reads CASSQPRGGSTDTQYF. CDR3 DNA sequence: TGTGCCAGCAGCCAACCGCGGGGGGGAAGCACAGATACGCAGTATTTT.

This chain links TRBV2 with TRBJ1-4; D is possibly TRBD1 (5 bases). The CDR3 runs 15 residues. The V end lost 6 bases, the J end lost 1 base, and 12 bases lay between the germline ends. CDR1 is SNHLY and CDR2 is FYNNEI in the germline V gene. CDR3 amino acids: CASSLRQGTNEKLFF. As DNA, the CDR3 is TGTGCCAGCAGCCTCCGCCAGGGAACTAATGAAAAACTGTTTTTT.

The chain couples TRBV5-4 to TRBJ2-6, with no clear D. The germline gives CDR1 SGHNT, CDR2 YYREEE (reference sequence). The CDR3 spans 14 residues. V was shortened by 3 bases and J by 0 bases, with 4 bases between the two germline ends. CDR3 loop: CASSYSSGANVLTF. The CDR3 nucleotides are TGTGCCAGCAGCTACAGCTCTGGGGCCAACGTCCTGACTTTC.

This clone was detected once. The rearrangement uses TRBV11-3 and TRBJ2-1; 7 bases are a match to TRBD2. The CDR3 has 14 residues. The V and J ends lost 1 base and 13 bases, in that order; junction bases with no gene match: 10. Germline-derived CDR1 and CDR2 are SGHNT and YENEEA. The CDR3 sequence is CASSLGFVGGKQFF. Here the CDR3 DNA reads TGTGCCAGCAGCTTAGGATTCGTGGGAGGGAAACAGTTCTTC.

The chain couples TRBV4-3 to TRBJ1-1; D is unclear. The CDR3 contains 14 residues. V was clipped by 0 bases and J by 5 bases, with 10 bases between them. CDR1 and CDR2 (germline): LGHNA, YSLEER. This CDR3 reads CASSQDMRGTEAFF. The CDR3 region has the DNA TGCGCCAGCAGCCAAGATATGAGAGGGACTGAAGCTTTCTTT.

The genes are TRBV9 and TRBJ1-2; D may be TRBD1 (6 bases). CDR1 and CDR2 from the germline V gene are SGDLS and YYNGEE. The CDR3 contains 18 residues. Trimming took 0 bases from V and 0 from J, leaving 18 bases between them. CDR3: CASSVGGGSSKANYGYTF. The CDR3 region has the DNA TGTGCCAGCAGCGTAGGCGGGGGCTCCAGTAAAGCTAACTATGGCTACACCTTC.

The sample holds one count of this clone. The DNA for the CDR3 is TGTGCCAGCAGACAGGTCGACACCGGGGAGCTGTTTTTT. As protein: CASRQVDTGELFF. This sequence joins TRBV25-1 and TRBJ2-2; perhaps TRBD1 as D (5 bases). V lost 6 bases to trimming and J lost 3 bases, with 8 bases between them. This CDR3 has 13 residues. CDR1 MGHDK and CDR2 SYGVNS come from the germline V gene.

The chain couples TRBV18 to TRBJ2-7; TRBD1 might be the D (6 bases). Germline lookup yields CDR1 KGHSH and CDR2 LQKENI. There are 16 residues in the CDR3. Trimming removed 6 bases from V and 0 bases from J, with 18 bases in between. The CDR3 here is CASSFFQGSRSYEQYF. CDR3 in DNA: TGTGCCAGCTCCTTTTTCCAGGGGTCCCGCTCCTACGAGCAGTACTTC.

This clone was found once. The V gene is TRBV11-2, the J gene TRBJ2-2; 8 nucleotides line up with TRBD2. V was pared by 5 bases and J by 4 bases, with 9 bases of the junction left unmatched. The CDR3 length is 16 residues. The V gene's germline CDR1 is SGHAT and CDR2 FQNNGV. CDR3 residues: CASSRGGRASTGELFF. CDR3 DNA sequence: TGTGCCAGCAGCCGGGGGGGGAGGGCCAGCACCGGGGAGCTGTTTTTT.

The chain employs TRBV14 and TRBJ2-1; TRBD2 matches at 13 bases. V trimming: 4 bases; J trimming: 0 bases; junction bases outside the gene matches: 12. The CDR3 is made up of 20 amino acids. The germline V gene encodes CDR1 SGHDN and CDR2 FVKESK. In DNA, the CDR3 is TGTGCCAGCAGCCCCGCGGGACTAGCGGGAAACGGGAGCTCCTACAATGAGCAGTTCTTC. This sequence encodes CASSPAGLAGNGSSYNEQFF.

CDR3 nucleotides: TGCGCCAGCAGCCGCCTCGGGGGACCCGGCACAGATACGCAGTATTTT. Translation: CASSRLGGPGTDTQYF. The J gene is TRBJ2-3, the V gene TRBV4-3; D is perhaps TRBD2 (6 bases). Trimming shortened V by 4 bases and J by 1 base, and 15 bases separated the two germline ends. The CDR3 length is 16 residues. Per germline, CDR1 LGHNA and CDR2 YSLEER.

The chain links TRBV6-1 to TRBJ1-2; D is ambiguous. The CDR3 is made up of 15 amino acids. Trimming took 7 bases from V and 0 from J, leaving 15 bases between them. Germline V gives CDR1 MNHNS, CDR2 SASEGT. DNA of the CDR3: TGTGCCAGCAAGTCGGACGGGATTCCTAACTATGGCTACACCTTC. This codes for CASKSDGIPNYGYTF.

The chain combines TRBV28 with TRBJ1-2, with 7 bases that match TRBD1. Germline CDR1 and CDR2: MDHEN and SYDVKM. CDR3 size: 16 residues. J gave up 7 bases and V 5 bases, and 16 bases lay outside the gene matches. CDR3 coding DNA: TGTGCCAGCAGTAGGACCGGGACAGCGACTGGCCTTGGCTACACCTTC. It yields the protein CASSRTGTATGLGYTF.

The chain employs TRBV30 and TRBJ1-4; a weak D match, TRBD1 (6 bases). The V and J ends lost 4 bases and 8 bases respectively, with 17 bases between them. The CDR3 is made up of 14 amino acids. CDR1 is GTSNPN, CDR2 SVGIG, per germline (reference sequence). DNA for the CDR3: TGTGCCTGGATTCGTCCAGGGGCCGTGGAAAAACTGTTTTTT. Translating gives CAWIRPGAVEKLFF.

The rearrangement joins TRBV7-6 to TRBJ2-7; a possible D gene is TRBD2 (5 bases). The ends were cut back, 3 bases at V and 5 bases at J, with 8 bases in the middle. Per germline, CDR1 SGHVS and CDR2 FNYEAQ. The CDR3 has 12 amino acids. The CDR3 region has the DNA TGTGCCAGCAGCTTGTCGGAGGACGAGCAGTACTTC. This gives the protein CASSLSEDEQYF.

This rearrangement joins TRBV11-2 to TRBJ1-2, with 8 bases lining up with TRBD1. In germline, CDR1 is SGHAT, CDR2 FQNNGV. Trimming cost V 1 base and J 8 bases; bases outside gene matches: 15. The length of the CDR3 is 17 residues. CDR3 nucleotide sequence: TGTGCCAGCAGCTTAGTCAGGGGGCGCTTGGGTGATCAAGGCTACACCTTC. It encodes CASSLVRGRLGDQGYTF.

This clone was observed a single time. This chain joins TRBV10-3 and TRBJ1-2, with TRBD1 matching 8 bases. This CDR3 region has 15 residues. Germline V CDR1 and CDR2: ENHRY, SYGVKD. V lost 9 bases, J lost 5 bases, and 14 bases stayed unmatched. The CDR3 nucleotides read TGTGCCATTTATGGATCGGGACAGGTGGGGTATGGCTACACCTTC. This translates into CAIYGSGQVGYGYTF.

The CDR3 DNA follows: TGTGCCTGGAGTGTATCGGAGGCAGCTTTCTTT. Protein product: CAWSVSEAAFF. V gene TRBV30 combines with J gene TRBJ1-1, with no clear D. The CDR3 is 11 residues long. The germline gives CDR1 GTSNPN, CDR2 SVGIG (reference sequence). V was trimmed by 0 bases and J by 10 bases, leaving 9 bases between them.

The sample holds one count of this clone. The chain links TRBV30 to TRBJ1-4; D is perhaps TRBD1 (6 bases). There are 16 residues in the CDR3. CDR1 is GTSNPN, CDR2 SVGIG, per germline (reference sequence). Trimming cost V 2 bases and J 7 bases, with 20 bases left between them. Here the CDR3 reads CAWSRTGLGLTEKLFF. The DNA for the CDR3 is TGTGCCTGGAGTCGCACAGGGTTAGGGTTAACTGAAAAACTGTTTTTT.

V usage is TRBV5-1 and J usage is TRBJ2-7; 11 bases are shared with TRBD2. CDR1 and CDR2 from the germline V gene are SGHRS and YFSETQ. V gave up 3 bases and J gave up 4 bases; unmatched junction bases: 12. This CDR3 has 17 residues. This chain's CDR3 is CASSSGALAGGSYEQYF. The CDR3 DNA sequence: TGCGCCAGCAGCTCTGGGGCGCTAGCGGGGGGTTCTTACGAGCAGTACTTC.